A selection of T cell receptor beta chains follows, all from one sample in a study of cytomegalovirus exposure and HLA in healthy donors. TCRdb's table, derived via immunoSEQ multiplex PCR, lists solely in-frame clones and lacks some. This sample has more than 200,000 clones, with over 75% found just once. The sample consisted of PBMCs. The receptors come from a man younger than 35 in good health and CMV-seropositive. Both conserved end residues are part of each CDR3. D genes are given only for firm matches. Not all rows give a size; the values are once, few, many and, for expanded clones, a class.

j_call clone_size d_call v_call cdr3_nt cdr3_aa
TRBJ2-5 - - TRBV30 TGTGCCTGGAGCCACGCGGAGACCCAGTACTTC CAWSHAETQYF
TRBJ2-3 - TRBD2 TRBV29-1 TGCAGCGTTGCCCCCCTCAGCGGGGCAGATACGCAGTATTTT CSVAPLSGADTQYF
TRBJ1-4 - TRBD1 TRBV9 TGTGCCAGCAGCCCCGACAGGGCTATAGCCTGGAAACTGTTTTTT CASSPDRAIAWKLFF
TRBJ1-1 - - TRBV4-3 TGCGCCAGCAGCCAAGGGGTACATACTGAAGCTTTCTTT CASSQGVHTEAFF
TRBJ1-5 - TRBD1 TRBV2 TGTGCCAGCACCCTGACAGGGCGAAATCAGCCCCAGCATTTT CASTLTGRNQPQHF
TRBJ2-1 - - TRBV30 TGTGCCTGGACCGCAATAGGCCCTTCATTAGAGCAGTTCTTC CAWTAIGPSLEQFF
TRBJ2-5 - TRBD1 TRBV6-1 TGTGCCAGCACTACAGGGGGCAGCGAGACCCAGTACTTC CASTTGGSETQYF
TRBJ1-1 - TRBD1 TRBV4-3 TGCGCCAGCAGTCGGATCCAGGGGGCAGGGGCTGAAGCTTTCTTT CASSRIQGAGAEAFF
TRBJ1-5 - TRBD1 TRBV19 TGTGCCAGTAGTCTCGCGGGACAGGTATGGCAGCCCCAGCATTTT CASSLAGQVWQPQHF
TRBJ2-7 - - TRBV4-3 TGCGCCAGCAGCCAAGATACCCTACTAGGCTCCTACGAGCAGTACTTC CASSQDTLLGSYEQYF
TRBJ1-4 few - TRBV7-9 TGTGCCAGCAGTCCCGGATCGGAGGAAAAACTGTTTTTT CASSPGSEEKLFF
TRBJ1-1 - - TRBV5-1 TGCGCCAGCAGCTTATTGGGCAGACAGAACACTGAAGCTTTCTTT CASSLLGRQNTEAFF
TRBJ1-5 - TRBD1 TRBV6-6 TGTGCCAGCAGTGACGGACAGGGATCGTATCAGCCCCAGCATTTT CASSDGQGSYQPQHF
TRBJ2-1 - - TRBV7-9 TGTGCCAGCAGCTGGGGCTCCTACAATGAGCAGTTCTTC CASSWGSYNEQFF
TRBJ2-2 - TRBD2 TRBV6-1 TGTGCCAGCAGTGAACTAGCGGGAGTGGGCGCCGGGGAGCTGTTTTTT CASSELAGVGAGELFF
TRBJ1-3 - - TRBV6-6 TGTGCCAGCAGTGGGACATTGGGAAACACCATATATTTT CASSGTLGNTIYF
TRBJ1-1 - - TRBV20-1 TGCAGTGCTATTTCCTCTATAAAAGCTTTCTTT CSAISSIKAFF
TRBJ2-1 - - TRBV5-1 TGCGCCAGCAGCTCCGCTGGACAGGAGGGGAATGAGCAGTTCTTC CASSSAGQEGNEQFF
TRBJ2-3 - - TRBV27 TGTGCCAGCAGTCCCTGGGAGAAAGGGTCCGATACGCAGTATTTT CASSPWEKGSDTQYF
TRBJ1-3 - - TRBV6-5 TGTGCCAGCAGTTACTCCGGTGGCCTCTCTGGAAACACCATATATTTT CASSYSGGLSGNTIYF
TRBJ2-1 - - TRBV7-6 TGTGCCAGCAGCTTTCGGGATAGCTCCTACAATGAGCAGTTCTTC CASSFRDSSYNEQFF
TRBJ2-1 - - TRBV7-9 TGTGCCAGCAGCTTAGGGTCCCCCAGGTACAATGAGCAGTTCTTC CASSLGSPRYNEQFF
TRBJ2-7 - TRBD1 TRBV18 TGTGCCAGCTCACCAGGACAGGGGGCGTACGAGCAGTACTTC CASSPGQGAYEQYF
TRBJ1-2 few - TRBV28 TGTGCCAGCAGTCTCCGGATGGATGGCTACACCTTC CASSLRMDGYTF
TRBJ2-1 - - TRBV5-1 TGCGCCAGCAGCTTGGACAGGGACTATGAGCAGTTCTTC CASSLDRDYEQFF
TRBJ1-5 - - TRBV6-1 TGTGCCAGCAGTGACCTCGGGACTCTCAGGAGGCAGCCCCAGCATTTT CASSDLGTLRRQPQHF
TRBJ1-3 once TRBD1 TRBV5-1 TGCGCCAGCAGCTTGACCGGGACAGGGAACTCTGGAAACACCATATATTTT CASSLTGTGNSGNTIYF
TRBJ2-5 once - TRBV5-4 TGTGCCAGCACCGGAAGGGGTGAGGGGGAGACCCAGTACTTC CASTGRGEGETQYF
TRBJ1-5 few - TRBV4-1 TGCGCCAGCAGCCAAGCATGGGCTCAGCCCCAGCATTTT CASSQAWAQPQHF
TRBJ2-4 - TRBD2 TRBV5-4 TGTGCCAGCAGCCCAGGAGGGGCTAGCGGGAGGAGGGTCATTCAGTACTTC CASSPGGASGRRVIQYF
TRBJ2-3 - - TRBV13 TGTGCCAGCAGCATCTACACAGATACGCAGTATTTT CASSIYTDTQYF
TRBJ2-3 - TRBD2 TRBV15 TGTGCCACCAGCAGAGATGGAGTAGCGGGATTCACAGATACGCAGTATTTT CATSRDGVAGFTDTQYF
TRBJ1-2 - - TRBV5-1 TGCGCCAGCAGCTCCACCCAAGATGATGGCTACACCTTC CASSSTQDDGYTF
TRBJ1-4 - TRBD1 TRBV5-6 TGTGCCAGCAGCTTGGTGGACAGGGGTGAAAAACTGTTTTTT CASSLVDRGEKLFF
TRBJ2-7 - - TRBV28 TGTGCCAGCAGTTGGGGCCGGAGGGAGCAGTACTTC CASSWGRREQYF
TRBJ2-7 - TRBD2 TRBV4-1 TGCGCCAGCAGCCAAGATTTGGCTAGCGGGGGAATGTCCTACGAGCAGTACTTC CASSQDLASGGMSYEQYF
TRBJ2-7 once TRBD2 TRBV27 TGTGCCAGCAGCCTGCTAGCGGGAGGCGATCCCCAACTAGGGGAGCAGTACTTC CASSLLAGGDPQLGEQYF
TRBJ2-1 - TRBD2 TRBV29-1 TGCAGCGCCCTAGGGGGACTAGTCGATGAGCAGTTCTTC CSALGGLVDEQFF
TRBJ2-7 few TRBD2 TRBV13 TGTGCCAGCAGCCTAGCGGGAGCGTACGAGCAGTACTTC CASSLAGAYEQYF
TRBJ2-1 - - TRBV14 TGTGCCAGCAGCCAAGTTTCAGGGTGGGCAGCAAATGAGCAGTTCTTC CASSQVSGWAANEQFF
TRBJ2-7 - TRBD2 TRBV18 TGTGCCAGCTCACCGACTAGCGGGAGCCGGGGCTATACCTACGAGCAGTACTTC CASSPTSGSRGYTYEQYF
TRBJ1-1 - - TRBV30 TGTGCCTGGAGTTCGGGGGGGAACACTGAAGCTTTCTTT CAWSSGGNTEAFF
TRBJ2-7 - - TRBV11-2 TGTGCCAGCAGTCTAGGAGGCGTCCGACGCTCCTACGAGCAGTACTTC CASSLGGVRRSYEQYF
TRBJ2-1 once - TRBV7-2 TGTGCCAGCAGCTTCGTGTGGGGTGAGCAGTTCTTC CASSFVWGEQFF
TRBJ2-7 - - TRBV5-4 TGTGCCAGCAGCCGAGACGGGGCCTACGAGCAGTACTTC CASSRDGAYEQYF
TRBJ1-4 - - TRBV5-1 TGCGCCAGCAGCTCAAGGTGGGGGATTAATGAAAAACTGTTTTTT CASSSRWGINEKLFF
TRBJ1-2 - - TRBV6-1 TGTGCCAGCAGTGGGGGGAGGGGACTCGATGGCTACACCTTC CASSGGRGLDGYTF
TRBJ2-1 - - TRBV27 TGTGCCAGCAGTTTTTCCTACAATGAGCAGTTCTTC CASSFSYNEQFF
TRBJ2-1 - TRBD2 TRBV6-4 TGTGCCAGCAGTCGGACGGGGGGGTGGAATGAGCAGTTCTTC CASSRTGGWNEQFF
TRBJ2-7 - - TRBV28 TGTGCCAGCAGTTCAATGGACAACTCCTACGAGCAGTACTTC CASSSMDNSYEQYF
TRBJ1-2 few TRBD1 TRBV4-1 TGCGCCAGCAGCCGGGGACAGGCTAACTATGGCTACACCTTC CASSRGQANYGYTF
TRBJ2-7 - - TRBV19 TGTGCCAGTAGTATGGAGCACCTCTACGAGCAGTACTTC CASSMEHLYEQYF
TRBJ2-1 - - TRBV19 TGTGCCAGTAGTATAGGCTCCATTAAGAGCAATGAGCAGTTCTTC CASSIGSIKSNEQFF